This TCR beta chain was obtained from a study of T cell responses to AZD1222 COVID-19 vaccine. Points from the study as a whole: White British people made up most donors, females outnumbered males, and clonal diversity was possibly underestimated. Across the whole spike, CD4 TCRs peaked at regions 160-218 and 743-854.

Generated by immunoSEQ multiplex PCR, the TCRdb table keeps only in-frame clones and is missing some. This table holds 95,000 or so clones, nearly 90% found once. V shed 1 base and J shed 2 bases, with 6 bases lying between them. The CDR3 extends over 14 amino acids. Looked up from germline, CDR1 is LGHNT and CDR2 is FRNRAP. Turning to this clone: Its matching antigen is unknown.

This material consisted of peripheral blood, taken on day 0 of MenACWY control vaccination. The rearrangement uses TRBV12-5 and TRBJ1-5; D uncertain. The receptor was isolated from an adult in good health. The CDR3 coding sequence is TGTGCTAGTGGTTTGGCGTTGCGCAATCAGCCCCAGCATTTT. This translates into CASGLALRNQPQHF. Combining the CDR3 with reference TRBV12-5 and TRBJ1-5 gives the whole variable domain DARVTQTPRHKVTEMGQEVTMRCQPILGHNTVFWYRQTMMQGLELLAYFRNRAPLDDSGMPKDRFSAEMPDATLATLKIQPSEPRDSAVYFCASGLALRNQPQHFGDGTRLSIL.